Listed below are T cell receptor beta chains from one sample, sequenced in a study of Tregs in tolerant kidney transplant recipients. The method was immunoSEQ multiplex PCR; TCRdb's version includes in-frame clones alone and lacks a portion of them. The table includes 85,000 to 90,000 clones, approximately 94% detected once. Source material: CD8+ T cells from blood. These receptor sequences come from a human donor in good health. CDR3s include the opening cysteine and the closing phenylalanine or tryptophan. The D gene is left open where the match is weak.

TRBJ2-3 | - | TRBV29-1 | CSVEVVSRQGGSSTDTQYF | TGCAGCGTTGAAGTGGTGTCGAGACAGGGAGGAAGTAGCACAGATACGCAGTATTTT
TRBJ1-2 | - | TRBV27 | CASRAGTTYGYTF | TGTGCCAGCAGAGCCGGGACGACCTATGGCTACACCTTC
TRBJ2-1 | TRBD2 | TRBV9 | CASSGRGAYNEQFF | TGTGCCAGCAGCGGGCGGGGGGCCTACAATGAGCAGTTCTTC
TRBJ2-7 | TRBD1 | TRBV2 | CASSEGDRAYSYEQYF | TGTGCCAGCAGTGAAGGCGACAGGGCCTACTCCTACGAGCAGTACTTC
TRBJ2-7 | TRBD2 | TRBV15 | CATSTTSGSYEQYF | TGTGCCACCAGTACAACTAGCGGGAGCTACGAGCAGTACTTC
TRBJ2-7 | - | TRBV27 | CASSLGPGEAYEQYF | TGTGCCAGCAGTTTAGGTCCCGGGGAAGCCTACGAGCAGTACTTC
TRBJ2-1 | - | TRBV29-1 | CSVLAREQFF | TGCAGCGTGCTAGCGCGTGAGCAGTTCTTC
TRBJ2-3 | TRBD2 | TRBV7-3 | CASSAQGIGTSGGTSTDTQYF | TGTGCCAGCAGCGCACAGGGTATTGGGACTAGCGGGGGGACTAGCACAGATACGCAGTATTTT
TRBJ2-5 | - | TRBV7-8 | CASSLGRGGQETQYF | TGTGCCAGCAGCTTAGGAAGAGGGGGGCAAGAGACCCAGTACTTC
TRBJ2-7 | TRBD1 | TRBV2 | CASSAGQGLYEQYF | TGTGCCAGCAGTGCGGGACAGGGACTCTACGAGCAGTACTTC
TRBJ2-7 | - | TRBV7-2 | CASSLGASHTYEQYF | TGTGCCAGCAGCTTAGGGGCTAGCCATACCTACGAGCAGTACTTC
TRBJ2-7 | - | TRBV27 | CASSLSMGAFYEQYF | TGTGCCAGCAGTTTATCTATGGGGGCCTTCTACGAGCAGTACTTC
TRBJ2-2 | - | TRBV19 | CASSIATATGELFF | TGTGCCAGTAGTATAGCGACAGCCACCGGGGAGCTGTTTTTT
TRBJ2-7 | TRBD1 | TRBV10-3 | CAISESAGGSSYEQYF | TGTGCCATCAGTGAGTCGGCAGGGGGCAGCTCCTACGAGCAGTACTTC
TRBJ2-3 | - | TRBV7-9 | CASIQTRGPTDTQYF | TGTGCCAGCATCCAGACTAGGGGCCCTACAGATACGCAGTATTTT
TRBJ2-2 | - | TRBV4-1 | CASSQVPGGWNTGELFF | TGCGCCAGCAGCCAAGTTCCCGGGGGATGGAACACCGGGGAGCTGTTTTTT
TRBJ1-2 | - | TRBV10-2 | CASSDSYGYTF | TGCGCCAGCAGTGACAGCTATGGCTACACCTTC
TRBJ1-6 | TRBD1 | TRBV30 | CAWSGGTGYSPLHF | TGTGCCTGGAGTGGGGGGACAGGTTATTCACCCCTCCACTTT
TRBJ1-2 | - | TRBV5-6 | CASSLDRHYGYTF | TGTGCCAGCAGCTTGGACAGACACTATGGCTACACCTTC
TRBJ2-1 | - | TRBV22-1 | CPGSAQGTSGGTSSYNEQFF | TGTCCTGGGAGCGCACAGGGGACTAGCGGGGGCACCAGCTCCTACAATGAGCAGTTCTTC
TRBJ1-1 | - | TRBV14 | CASRARTETFF | TGTGCCAGCAGGGCGAGGACTGAAACTTTCTTT
TRBJ2-5 | TRBD2 | TRBV7-9 | CASSRFFVAGEYQETQYF | TGTGCCAGCAGTCGCTTCTTCGTAGCGGGAGAGTACCAAGAGACCCAGTACTTC